Listed here is a single T cell receptor (beta chain). Libraries were prepared by immunoSEQ multiplex PCR; TCRdb keeps only in-frame clonotypes and omits some of them. The data contain around 250,000 clones, roughly nine tenths of them seen just once; the ten biggest clones take up about 1.6%. These data originate in a study of blood T cell repertoires in COVID-19. This TCR came from a woman aged 55-69 years who had recovered from COVID-19. Material for sequencing was peripheral blood.

The CDR3 spells CASSQLGLAGSGELFF. The CDR3 coding sequence is TGTGCCAGCAGCCAACTCGGACTAGCGGGGAGCGGGGAGCTGTTTTTT. V is TRBV3-1 (or the pseudogene TRBV3-2) and J is TRBJ2-2, with TRBD2 identical over 12 bases. The CDR3 sequence is 16 residues long. CDR1 is LGHDT and CDR2 is YNNKEL in the germline V gene (reference sequence). V lost 2 bases, J lost 7 bases, and 5 bases stayed unmatched.